This T cell receptor (beta chain) was profiled in a study of read filtering for tumor transcriptome and immune sequencing. Whole-study results and caveats: Dropping single-read clonotypes raised IR-seq and RNA-seq shared-clonotype correlation.

This CDR3 has 14 amino acids. Germline V gives CDR1 DFQATT, CDR2 SNEGSKA (reference sequence). V shed 4 bases and J shed 3 bases, with 12 bases lying between them. At the time of active disease, bone marrow was collected from every patient. This library used 300 to 450 ng RNA and molecular barcoded adaptors spanning alpha/delta and beta/gamma chains. Each CDR3 protein is one row after TCRdb ran MiXCR on the reads. This table holds about 57,000 distinct CDR3 sequences, 20% to 25% found once. This clonotype showed up many times. Its cognate antigen is unknown. The specimen sequenced was a population of CD138-negative cells sorted from bone marrow. This chain joins TRBV20-1 and TRBJ2-2; weak D call: TRBD2 (7 bases). This clonotype was obtained from a donor at least 40 years old with multiple myeloma. Here the CDR3 reads CSANAGAHTGELFF. For the CDR3, the DNA is TGCAGTGCTAACGCGGGGGCTCACACCGGGGAGCTGTTTTTT.